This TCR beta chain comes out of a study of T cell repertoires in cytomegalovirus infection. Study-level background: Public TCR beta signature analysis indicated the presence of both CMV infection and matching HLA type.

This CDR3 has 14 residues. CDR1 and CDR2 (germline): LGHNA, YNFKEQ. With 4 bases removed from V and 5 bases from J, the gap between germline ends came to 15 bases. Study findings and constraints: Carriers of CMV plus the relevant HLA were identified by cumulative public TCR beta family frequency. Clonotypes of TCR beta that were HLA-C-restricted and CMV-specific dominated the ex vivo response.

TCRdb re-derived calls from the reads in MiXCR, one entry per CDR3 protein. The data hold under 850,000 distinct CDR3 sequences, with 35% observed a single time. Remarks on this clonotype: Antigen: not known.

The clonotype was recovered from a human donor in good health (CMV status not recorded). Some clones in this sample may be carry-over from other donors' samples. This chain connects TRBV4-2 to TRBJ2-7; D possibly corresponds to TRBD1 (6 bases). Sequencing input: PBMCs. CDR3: CASSPRTASDEQYF. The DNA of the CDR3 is TGTGCCAGCAGCCCTCGGACAGCTTCGGACGAGCAGTACTTC.